Included here is one T cell receptor beta chain sequence, with context. The protocol was immunoSEQ multiplex PCR, while the TCRdb copy is restricted to in-frame clones and leaves out a portion. The data hold 90,000 to 120,000 clones, with 84% observed a single time. CDR3 length: 17 amino acids. Germline V gene sequence: CDR1 MNHEY, CDR2 SVGEGT. Trimming at V came to 2 bases and at J to 2 bases, leaving 4 bases not matched to a gene. The source of the sample is a study of blood T cell repertoires in COVID-19. Sequencing input: peripheral blood. The origin of this receptor is a human donor in a cohort sampled during active COVID-19. The rearrangement links TRBV6-2 or TRBV6-3 to TRBJ2-2; 11 bases are shared with TRBD2. CDR3 sequence reads: CASSYGGLAGNTGELFF. DNA for the CDR3: TGTGCCAGCAGTTACGGAGGACTAGCGGGTAACACCGGGGAGCTGTTTTTT.